These 4 T cell receptor beta chains came from one sample sequenced in a study of blood T cell repertoires in COVID-19. Here immunoSEQ multiplex PCR was the method, and the copy in TCRdb shows in-frame clones only, minus some. In the table there are about 70,000 clones, more than 70% of which are singletons. Specimen: peripheral blood. The receptor set was obtained from a human donor in a cohort sampled during active COVID-19.

This sequence joins TRBV28 and TRBJ1-5, with 9 bases aligning to TRBD1. Looked up from germline, CDR1 is MDHEN and CDR2 is SYDVKM. This CDR3 is 14 amino acids long. Trimming removed 6 bases from V and 6 bases from J; junction bases left unmatched: 6. This CDR3 is CASSPGQGFQPQHF. CDR3 nucleotide sequence: TGTGCCAGCAGCCCGGGACAGGGATTTCAGCCCCAGCATTTT. Full variable domain (remainder filled in from reference TRBV28 and TRBJ1-5): DVKVTQSSRYLVKRTGEKVFLECVQDMDHENMFWYRQDPGLGLRLIYFSYDVKMKEKGDIPEGYSVSREKKERFSLILESASTNQTSMYLCASSPGQGFQPQHFGDGTRLSIL.

The chain links TRBV30 to TRBJ2-3; D gene ambiguous. The CDR3 contains 11 residues. CDR1 and CDR2 from the germline V gene are GTSNPN and SVGIG (reference sequence). The CDR3 sequence: CGVSLTDTQYF. The DNA of the CDR3 is TGTGGAGTTAGCCTCACAGATACGCAGTATTTT.

V and J are TRBV6-5 and TRBJ1-2; D perhaps matches TRBD1 (5 bases). V dropped 8 bases and J dropped 2 bases, with 15 bases sitting between them. Germline lookup yields CDR1 MNHEY and CDR2 SVGAGI. The CDR3 totals 14 residues. The CDR3 region is CASARAGRNYGYTF. CDR3 bases: TGTGCCAGCGCCCGGGCAGGGCGGAACTATGGCTACACCTTC.

This clone was found a few times. V is TRBV19 and J is TRBJ1-5; the D gene is possibly TRBD1 (6 bases). Germline V lookup: CDR1 LNHDA, CDR2 SQIVND (reference sequence). This CDR3 comprises 13 residues. With 10 bases removed from V and 1 base from J, the gap between germline ends came to 11 bases. The CDR3 protein is CATSGHSNQPQHF. The CDR3 DNA reads as TGTGCCACCTCGGGACACAGCAATCAGCCCCAGCATTTT.